This T cell receptor beta chain was obtained from a study of shared clonotypes between healthy human individuals. CDR3 length equals 16 residues. V was clipped by 4 bases and J by 8 bases; unmatched bases: 10. The germline CDR1 and CDR2 sequences are SGHNT and YYREEE (reference sequence). Adult Caucasians living in Nashville, Tennessee made up all of the donors. It was into CD45RA+ naive and CD45RA-negative memory subsets that the CD4+ cells were split. Sorted-subset replicate PCR reactions were performed with 200 ng DNA, corresponding to roughly 29,000 T cell genomes. The table came from immunoSEQ multiplex PCR; TCRdb's copy has only in-frame clones and leaves some out. The data hold about 700,000 clones, with around two thirds observed a single time.

V gene TRBV5-4 combines with J gene TRBJ2-4, with TRBD2 matching 12 bases. The sample consisted of memory CD4+ T cells sorted from blood. Subset indicated: CD45RA-negative fraction. The receptor's source is a woman under 40 in good health. The DNA for the CDR3 is TGTGCCAGCAGCATTCCGACTAGCGGGAGCTCCTACATTCAGTACTTC. This translates into CASSIPTSGSSYIQYF.